This T cell receptor beta chain is from a study of T cell repertoires in cytomegalovirus infection (dated by TCRdb to between 2018 and 2021). Describing the broader study: Donor HLA type was relevant to the analysis, as public TCR beta signatures indicated carriage of CMV infection together with the matching HLA type.

Its CDR3 holds 15 amino acids, cysteine through phenylalanine. CDR3 DNA only is kept here, 45 bases in frame from base 1. Relative to germline, V is 6 bases shorter and J is 3 bases shorter, with 17 bases between their ends. The germline V gene (reference sequence) specifies DFQATT as CDR1 and SNEGSKA as CDR2. Sequenced using an Illumina HiSeq 1500. The public reads were run again by TCRdb, first through fastp at Q25 and then through MiXCR, and only productive beta chains were kept. Rows are unified per CDR3 protein, each entry keeping the most common DNA and genes. In this sample the table shows more than 650,000 distinct CDR3 sequences, about 40% of which occur a single time. The ten largest make up 2.8% of the sample. General study outcomes and caveats: Carriers of CMV infection plus the relevant HLA type were discriminated by the cumulative frequency of public TCR beta family members in the study cohort and in an independent roughly 380-donor cohort. The ex vivo response was dominated by HLA-C-restricted CMV-specific TCR beta clonotypes, and the single most frequent clonotype in two of eight donors was supplied by these HLA-C-restricted clonotypes.

In the case of this clonotype: Its antigen remains unidentified. Per-nucleotide qualities are absent, and no much larger clonotype sits a single base away.

The V and J segments used are TRBV20-1 and TRBJ2-2; the D segment cannot be called with confidence. The source of this sequence is a human donor in good health (CMV status not recorded). Some clones in this sample may be carry-over from other donors' samples. Source material: PBMCs. The CDR3 region reads CSALDPTWDTGELFF. In nucleotides, the sequence is TGCAGTGCCCTGGACCCGACGTGGGACACCGGGGAGCTGTTTTTT.